The T cell receptor beta chain under discussion was sequenced for a study of tumor and adjacent non-tumor tissue in lung cancer. The CDR3 runs 15 residues. Germline CDR1 and CDR2: SGHKS and YYEKEE (reference sequence). No cell sorting was done before RNA was extracted from the tissue. More than 3 cm separated this lung sample from the edge of the tumor. Three rounds of nested PCR, following a modified ARM-PCR protocol, produced the TCRbeta library. A single record per CDR3 protein comes from TCRdb applying MiXCR to the multiplex PCR reads. The table has over 100,000 distinct CDR3 sequences, about 61% seen once. Remarks on this clonotype: Relative to the germline gene, one junction end is altered; a read error may explain this.

This rearrangement joins TRBV5-5 to TRBJ2-5, with 13 bases lining up with TRBD2. The sequenced material came from distant non-tumor lung tissue. This clonotype was obtained from a man in his sixties with non-small cell lung cancer. The CDR3 loop is CASNRTSGSPETQYF. The CDR3 DNA is TGCGCCAGCAACCGGACTAGCGGGAGTCCGGAGACCCAGTACTTC. Full variable domain (outside the CDR3, taken from reference TRBV5-5 and TRBJ2-5): DAGVTQSPTHLIKTRGQQVTLRCSPISGHKSVSWYQQVLGQGPQFIFQYYEKEERGRGNFPDRFSARQFPNYSSELNVNALLLGDSALYLCASNRTSGSPETQYFGPGTRLLVL.